This TCR beta chain comes out of a study of cytomegalovirus exposure and HLA in healthy donors. Study-level background: Caucasian-associated ancestry cluster membership applied to approximately 81% of some 400 genotyped donors. Whole-study results and caveats: Some V segments, including TRBV6-2 and TRBV6-3, were excluded as indistinguishable.

For this clone: Its specificity is not known.

Both 60 Vbeta primers and 13 Jbeta primers went into the PCR. Here immunoSEQ multiplex PCR was the method, and the copy in TCRdb shows in-frame clones only, minus some. The sample includes some 130,000 clones, approximately 61% of them seen just once. Per the germline V gene, CDR1 is SGHNT and CDR2 is YENEEA. There are 14 residues in the CDR3. V was shortened by 3 bases and J by 0 bases, with 5 bases between the two germline ends. The sequence came from a human donor in good health. The chain combines TRBV11-3 with TRBJ2-2; D unclear. Sequenced: PBMCs. The CDR3 is CASSFGTNTGELFF. The CDR3 DNA follows: TGTGCCAGCAGCTTTGGCACGAACACCGGGGAGCTGTTTTTT.